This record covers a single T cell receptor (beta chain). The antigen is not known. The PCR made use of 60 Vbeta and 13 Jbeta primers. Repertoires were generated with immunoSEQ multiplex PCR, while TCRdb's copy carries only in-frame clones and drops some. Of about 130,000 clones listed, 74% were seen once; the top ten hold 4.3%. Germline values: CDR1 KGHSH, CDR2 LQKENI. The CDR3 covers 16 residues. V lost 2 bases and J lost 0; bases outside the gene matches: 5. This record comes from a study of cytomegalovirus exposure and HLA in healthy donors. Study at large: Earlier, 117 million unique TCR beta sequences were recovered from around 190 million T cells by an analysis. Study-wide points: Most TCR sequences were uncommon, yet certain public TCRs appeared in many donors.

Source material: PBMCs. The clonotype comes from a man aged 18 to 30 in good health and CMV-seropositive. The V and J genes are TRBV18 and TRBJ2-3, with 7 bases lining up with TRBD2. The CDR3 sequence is CASSPASGTSTDTQYF. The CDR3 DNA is TGTGCCAGCTCACCAGCCAGCGGGACGAGCACAGATACGCAGTATTTT.